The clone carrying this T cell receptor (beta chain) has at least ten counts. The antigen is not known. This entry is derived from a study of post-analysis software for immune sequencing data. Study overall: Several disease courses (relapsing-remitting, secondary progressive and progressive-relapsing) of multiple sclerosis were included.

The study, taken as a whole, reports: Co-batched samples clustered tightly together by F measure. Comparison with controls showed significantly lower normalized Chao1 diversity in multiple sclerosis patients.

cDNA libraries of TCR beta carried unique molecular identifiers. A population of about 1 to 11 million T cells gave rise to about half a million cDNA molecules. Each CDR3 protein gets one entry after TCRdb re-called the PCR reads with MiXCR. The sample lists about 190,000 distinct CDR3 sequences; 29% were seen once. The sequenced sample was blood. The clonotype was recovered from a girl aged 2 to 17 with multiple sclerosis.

This CDR3 is CASTLAGAGDTQYF. The CDR3, as DNA: TGTGCCAGCACCCTGGCGGGGGCTGGGGATACGCAGTATTTT. V usage is TRBV6-1 and J usage is TRBJ2-3, with D tentatively TRBD2 (7 bases). The germline CDR1 and CDR2 sequences are MNHNS and SASEGT. There are 14 residues in the CDR3. V lost 7 bases to trimming and J lost 6 bases, with 17 bases between them.